This T cell receptor beta chain stems from a study of T cell repertoires in cytomegalovirus infection. As for the study in general: Matching HLA type, along with CMV infection, was indicated by public TCR beta signatures.

The CDR3 is 15 residues long. The V end lost 1 base, the J end lost 4 bases, and 13 bases lay between the germline ends. Germline values: CDR1 SGHRS, CDR2 YFSETQ. TCRdb reanalysed the reads using MiXCR and keeps one entry per CDR3 protein. The sample has more than 250,000 distinct CDR3 sequences, roughly 13% seen once. Study results and limitations: Frequencies of public TCR beta families were cumulated, and this identified carriers of CMV plus the relevant HLA. There were HLA-C-restricted CMV-specific TCR beta clonotypes dominating the ex vivo response.

This clonotype was found many times. Antigen specificity is unknown. This clonotype was obtained from a human donor in good health (CMV status not recorded). Some clones in this sample may be carry-over from other donors' samples. The specimen was PBMCs. The V call is TRBV5-1, the J call TRBJ2-3; D is unresolved. The CDR3 spells CASSLFLLSADTQYF. The CDR3 bases are TGCGCCAGCAGCTTGTTTCTTCTATCCGCAGATACGCAGTATTTT.